The sequence of this T cell receptor beta chain was determined in a study of T cells in Graves' hyperthyroidism and ophthalmopathy. Study-wide points: Most thyroid clonotypes with frequency above 0.001 were detected in blood.

The germline V and J ends were trimmed by 3 bases and 0 bases, with 10 bases remaining between them. The CDR3 loop spans 15 amino acids. Germline lookup yields CDR1 SGHNT and CDR2 YYREEE (reference sequence). Uncontrolled infections, other autoimmune diseases, pregnancy or lactation led to exclusion of patients. A remark on this clonotype: Its specificity is not known.

RNA transcripts served as the template for amplifying TCR beta CDR3 regions. HTBI primers were used for first-round RT-PCR of the TCR CDR3. TCRdb re-called the multiplex PCR reads through MiXCR, storing one row per CDR3 protein. The table records under 250,000 distinct CDR3 sequences, around a sixth of them present only once. The chain recombines TRBV5-4 with TRBJ1-3, with TRBD1 as a possible D gene (6 bases). This clonotype originated in a woman aged 50 to 65 with Graves' hyperthyroidism. Sequencing was performed on blood. CDR3 nucleotide sequence: TGTGCCAGCAGCTCGGGGGCGGACTCTGGAAACACCATATATTTT. This translates into CASSSGADSGNTIYF.